This is a list of T cell receptor beta chains from one sample in a study of shared clonotypes between healthy human individuals. Using immunoSEQ multiplex PCR, the repertoire was profiled, and TCRdb retains in-frame clones only, with some absent. The sample lists about 1 million clones; around four fifths were seen once. Source material: memory CD4+ T cells sorted from blood. These TCRs come from a man in his late teens or twenties in good health. Each CDR3 is given without its conserved first and last residue. Fields, in order: V gene, clone size, CDR3 protein. Clone size, where shown, is once, few, many, or a class for clones that have expanded.

v_gene: TRBV6-5; abundance: few; CDR3aa: ASSPRQALATEAF
v_gene: TRBV18; abundance: -; CDR3aa: ASSPDANTGELF
v_gene: TRBV18; abundance: few; CDR3aa: ASSLWGEGGYGYT
v_gene: TRBV6-4; abundance: -; CDR3aa: ASIYMTGVNQPQH
v_gene: TRBV27; abundance: -; CDR3aa: ASSPRGRNSGANVLT
v_gene: TRBV27; abundance: -; CDR3aa: ASSSLDRGTYEQY
v_gene: TRBV4-1; abundance: -; CDR3aa: ASSQAPGLAANTGELF
v_gene: TRBV9; abundance: -; CDR3aa: ASSVALGQSSYGYT
v_gene: TRBV9; abundance: -; CDR3aa: ASSVAPGLLY
v_gene: TRBV28; abundance: -; CDR3aa: ASSFPGTGVGQPQH
v_gene: TRBV6-6; abundance: -; CDR3aa: ASSYRGSYNSPLH
v_gene: TRBV19; abundance: -; CDR3aa: ASSIRQGRLNSPLH
v_gene: TRBV7-2; abundance: -; CDR3aa: ASSLEGLLANEQF
v_gene: TRBV30; abundance: -; CDR3aa: AWSPTTLILEGKLF
v_gene: TRBV5-1; abundance: -; CDR3aa: ASSLAQGATTGELF
v_gene: TRBV5-1; abundance: -; CDR3aa: ASASGLAGEEQY
v_gene: TRBV5-8; abundance: -; CDR3aa: ASSLEPVRPGSEQY
v_gene: TRBV6-6; abundance: few; CDR3aa: ASRARQGNTEAF
v_gene: TRBV30; abundance: -; CDR3aa: AWSPILDRATYEQY
v_gene: TRBV10-3; abundance: many; CDR3aa: AIRLAGNTGELF